Listed below are T cell receptor beta chains from one sample, sequenced in a study of cytomegalovirus exposure and HLA in healthy donors. Data came from immunoSEQ multiplex PCR; TCRdb stores just in-frame clones and leaves some out. The sample carries more than 80,000 clones, around 74% recorded once. The material sequenced was PBMCs. These receptors were collected from a female donor in good health and CMV-seropositive. The CDR3 runs from the conserved cysteine through the conserved F or W. Fields, in order: J gene, clone size, V gene, CDR3 protein. For some rows the clone size is stated as once, few or many, or as a class when expanded; others skip it.

TRBJ1-1 | few | TRBV5-1 | CASSIITGHTEAFF
TRBJ2-7 | . | TRBV13 | CASSLGQGDEQYF
TRBJ1-1 | few | TRBV6-5 | CASSYSRVNTEAFF
TRBJ1-6 | . | TRBV11-2 | CASSSDRSSYNSPLHF
TRBJ2-2 | few | TRBV29-1 | CSVGGLAGGTGELFF
TRBJ2-4 | . | TRBV5-6 | CASSLDSLNIQYF
TRBJ2-7 | . | TRBV9 | CASSVAPRAYEQYF
TRBJ2-7 | few | TRBV18 | CASSPPGQPDEQYF
TRBJ2-6 | . | TRBV11-3 | CASSSGGQAGANVLTF
TRBJ1-4 | few | TRBV5-1 | CASSLAGEKLFF
TRBJ2-7 | . | TRBV29-1 | CSVTRLREDEQYF
TRBJ1-2 | . | TRBV9 | CASSVSGTGYGYTF
TRBJ2-2 | few | TRBV5-4 | CASSLTLAKSGELFF
TRBJ2-5 | . | TRBV7-7 | CASSHGPTGETQYF
TRBJ1-2 | . | TRBV28 | CASTPTEGRGGYTF
TRBJ1-2 | . | TRBV11-2 | CASSQTGGYGYTF
TRBJ2-4 | once | TRBV4-3 | CASSPRLADIQYF
TRBJ1-4 | . | TRBV15 | CATSRASGYEKLFF
TRBJ2-1 | . | TRBV6-1 | CASSEASSHSYNEQFF
TRBJ1-2 | . | TRBV4-3 | CASSQDRVAGYTF
TRBJ1-5 | . | TRBV2 | CASSDRGSLNQPQHF
TRBJ1-5 | . | TRBV2 | CASSGSNRNQPQHF
TRBJ1-4 | . | TRBV5-1 | CASSSGQGATNEKLFF
TRBJ2-3 | . | TRBV2 | CASSVGWDTQYF
TRBJ1-5 | . | TRBV7-2 | CASSSNRGNQPQHF
TRBJ1-4 | . | TRBV5-4 | CASSLRDSNEKLFF
TRBJ1-5 | few | TRBV25-1 | CASRGQGDNQPQHF
TRBJ1-3 | . | TRBV19 | CASSISGSGNTIYF
TRBJ2-1 | . | TRBV18 | CASSPISGAYNEQFF
TRBJ1-1 | few | TRBV6-1 | CASSSQYTEAFF
TRBJ1-2 | . | TRBV5-4 | CASSLGIGRNMDYGYTF
TRBJ2-5 | few | TRBV28 | CASSQGKETQYF
TRBJ2-7 | . | TRBV4-2 | CASSPSGQGRYEQYF
TRBJ2-7 | . | TRBV5-5 | CASSFQMYEQYF
TRBJ2-1 | . | TRBV4-3 | CASSQGTRERSEQFF
TRBJ2-2 | . | TRBV7-2 | CASSLAGAGELFF
TRBJ1-5 | . | TRBV28 | CASRGLLQPQHF